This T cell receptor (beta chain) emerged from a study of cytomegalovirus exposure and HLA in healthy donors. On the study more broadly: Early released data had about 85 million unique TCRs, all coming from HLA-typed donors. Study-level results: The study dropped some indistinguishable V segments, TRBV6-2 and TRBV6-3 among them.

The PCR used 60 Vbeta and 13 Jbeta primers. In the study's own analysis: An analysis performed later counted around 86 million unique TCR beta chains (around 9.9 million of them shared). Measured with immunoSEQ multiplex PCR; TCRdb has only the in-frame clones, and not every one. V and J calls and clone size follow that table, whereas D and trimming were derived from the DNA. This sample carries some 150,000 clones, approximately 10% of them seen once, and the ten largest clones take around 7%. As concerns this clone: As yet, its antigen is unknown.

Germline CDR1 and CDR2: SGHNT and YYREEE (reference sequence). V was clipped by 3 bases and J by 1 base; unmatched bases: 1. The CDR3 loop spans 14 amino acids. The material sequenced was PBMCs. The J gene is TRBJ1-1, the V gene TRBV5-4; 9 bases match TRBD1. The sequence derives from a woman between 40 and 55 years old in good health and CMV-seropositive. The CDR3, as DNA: TGTGCCAGCAGCTCGGGACAGGGGAACACTGAAGCTTTCTTT. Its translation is CASSSGQGNTEAFF. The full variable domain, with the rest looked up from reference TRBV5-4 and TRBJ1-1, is ETGVTQSPTHLIKTRGQQVTLRCSSQSGHNTVSWYQQALGQGPQFIFQYYREEENGRGNFPPRFSGLQFPNYSSELNVNALELDDSALYLCASSSGQGNTEAFFGQGTRLTVV.